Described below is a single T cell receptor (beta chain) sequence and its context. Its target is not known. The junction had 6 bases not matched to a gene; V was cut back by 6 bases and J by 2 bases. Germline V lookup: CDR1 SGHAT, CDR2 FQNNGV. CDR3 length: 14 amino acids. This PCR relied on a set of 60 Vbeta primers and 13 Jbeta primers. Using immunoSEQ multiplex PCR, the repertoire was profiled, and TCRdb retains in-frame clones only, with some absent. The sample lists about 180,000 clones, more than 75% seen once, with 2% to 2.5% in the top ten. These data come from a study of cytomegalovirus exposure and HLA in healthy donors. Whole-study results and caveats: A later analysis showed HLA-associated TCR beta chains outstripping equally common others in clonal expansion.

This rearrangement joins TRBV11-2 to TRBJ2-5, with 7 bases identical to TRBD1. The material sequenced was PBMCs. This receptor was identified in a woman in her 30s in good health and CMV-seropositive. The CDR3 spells CASRAPGQQETQYF. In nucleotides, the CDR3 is TGTGCCAGCAGGGCGCCGGGACAGCAAGAGACCCAGTACTTC.